This paragraph covers one TCR beta chain sequence. From RNA transcripts, TCR beta CDR3 regions were amplified. HTBI primers were used for first-round RT-PCR of the TCR CDR3. A single record per CDR3 protein comes from TCRdb applying MiXCR to the multiplex PCR reads. The sample lists about 600,000 distinct CDR3 sequences; approximately 15% were seen once. This record comes from a study of T cells in Graves' hyperthyroidism and ophthalmopathy. V dropped 7 bases and J dropped 1; count of bases not matched to a gene: 6. Germline V gene data show CDR1 as MNHNS and CDR2 as SASEGT. This CDR3 comprises 16 residues.

J is TRBJ2-2 and V is TRBV6-1, with TRBD1 identical over 10 bases. The clonotype was recovered from a woman in her forties with Graves' ophthalmopathy. The sequenced sample consisted of blood. For the CDR3, the DNA is TGTGCCAGCACCGGGGGGGACAGGGGGAACACCGGGGAGCTGTTTTTT. Protein: CASTGGDRGNTGELFF.